These T cell receptor beta chains were read from a single sample in a study of blood T cell repertoires in COVID-19. Profiling relied on immunoSEQ multiplex PCR, and the TCRdb table lists in-frame clones only, not all of them. The data show hundreds of thousands of clones, around 90% seen once. Sequencing input: peripheral blood. The receptor set was obtained from a woman under 30 with acute or convalescent COVID-19. The CDR3 runs from the conserved cysteine through the conserved F or W. Fields, in order: V gene, J gene, clone size, D gene, CDR3 protein, CDR3 DNA. The D gene is left open where the match is weak. Only part of the rows carry a size: once, few, many, or a class if the clone is expanded.

v_call: TRBV19
j_call: TRBJ1-3
clone_size: -
d_call: -
cdr3_aa: CASSIDSWTDLGNTIYF
cdr3_nt: TGTGCCAGTAGTATAGATTCGTGGACAGATTTAGGAAACACCATATATTTT

v_call: TRBV6-2/TRBV6-3
j_call: TRBJ1-2
clone_size: -
d_call: -
cdr3_aa: CASSYRQANYGYTF
cdr3_nt: TGTGCCAGCAGCTATAGACAGGCTAACTATGGCTACACCTTC

v_call: TRBV27
j_call: TRBJ2-7
clone_size: -
d_call: TRBD2
cdr3_aa: CASSFGLAGTPYEQYF
cdr3_nt: TGTGCCAGCAGTTTCGGACTAGCGGGGACCCCGTACGAGCAGTACTTC

v_call: TRBV7-9
j_call: TRBJ2-1
clone_size: -
d_call: -
cdr3_aa: CASSPVTGNEQFF
cdr3_nt: TGTGCCAGCAGCCCAGTAACGGGGAATGAGCAGTTCTTC

v_call: TRBV5-5
j_call: TRBJ2-5
clone_size: -
d_call: -
cdr3_aa: CASSPNPQAQYF
cdr3_nt: TGTGCCAGCAGCCCAAACCCTCAGGCCCAGTACTTC

v_call: TRBV27
j_call: TRBJ1-1
clone_size: -
d_call: TRBD1
cdr3_aa: CASSQWTGTEAFF
cdr3_nt: TGTGCCAGCAGTCAATGGACAGGGACTGAAGCTTTCTTT

v_call: TRBV6-5
j_call: TRBJ1-4
clone_size: once
d_call: -
cdr3_aa: CASSLYRATNEKLFF
cdr3_nt: TGTGCCAGCAGTTTATATCGTGCAACTAATGAAAAACTGTTTTTT

v_call: TRBV7-9
j_call: TRBJ1-1
clone_size: few
d_call: -
cdr3_aa: CASSLGQTNTEAFF
cdr3_nt: TGTGCCAGCAGCTTGGGCCAGACAAACACTGAAGCTTTCTTT

v_call: TRBV6-5
j_call: TRBJ1-1
clone_size: -
d_call: -
cdr3_aa: CASSYTEGGRTEAFF
cdr3_nt: TGTGCCAGCAGTTACACGGAGGGAGGGAGAACTGAAGCTTTCTTT

v_call: TRBV30
j_call: TRBJ1-6
clone_size: -
d_call: -
cdr3_aa: CAWSVGASSYNSPLHF
cdr3_nt: TGTGCCTGGAGTGTTGGAGCAAGCTCCTATAATTCACCCCTCCACTTT

v_call: TRBV5-6
j_call: TRBJ1-2
clone_size: few
d_call: TRBD1
cdr3_aa: CASSPRDRWGYGYTF
cdr3_nt: TGTGCCAGCAGCCCCCGGGACAGGTGGGGCTATGGCTACACCTTC

v_call: TRBV5-1
j_call: TRBJ1-1
clone_size: -
d_call: TRBD1
cdr3_aa: CASSLVQGEGKGTEAFF
cdr3_nt: TGCGCCAGCAGCTTGGTACAGGGGGAAGGAAAAGGCACTGAAGCTTTCTTT

v_call: TRBV6-5
j_call: TRBJ2-2
clone_size: -
d_call: TRBD1
cdr3_aa: CASRGQGATGELFF
cdr3_nt: TGTGCCAGCAGGGGACAGGGGGCCACCGGGGAGCTGTTTTTT

v_call: TRBV7-2
j_call: TRBJ1-2
clone_size: -
d_call: -
cdr3_aa: CASSLLQGDYGYTF
cdr3_nt: TGTGCCAGCAGCTTACTCCAGGGTGACTATGGCTACACCTTC

v_call: TRBV7-9
j_call: TRBJ2-1
clone_size: -
d_call: TRBD1
cdr3_aa: CASSLQGVQSDNEQFF
cdr3_nt: TGTGCCAGCAGCTTACAGGGGGTTCAGTCCGACAATGAGCAGTTCTTC

v_call: TRBV25-1
j_call: TRBJ2-5
clone_size: -
d_call: -
cdr3_aa: CASSAGETQYF
cdr3_nt: TGTGCCAGCAGTGCAGGGGAGACCCAGTACTTC

v_call: TRBV30
j_call: TRBJ2-7
clone_size: -
d_call: -
cdr3_aa: CAWSVPGAEGEQYF
cdr3_nt: TGTGCCTGGAGTGTACCGGGAGCGGAGGGCGAGCAGTACTTC

v_call: TRBV12-3/TRBV12-4
j_call: TRBJ1-6
clone_size: -
d_call: -
cdr3_aa: CAVPDSENSPLHF
cdr3_nt: TGTGCCGTCCCCGACAGCGAAAATTCACCCCTCCACTTT

v_call: TRBV4-1
j_call: TRBJ1-2
clone_size: -
d_call: TRBD1
cdr3_aa: CASSQVDRDYGYTF
cdr3_nt: TGCGCCAGCAGCCAGGTGGACAGGGATTATGGCTACACCTTC

v_call: TRBV5-1
j_call: TRBJ1-3
clone_size: -
d_call: -
cdr3_aa: CASSLGFNEQDSGNTIYF
cdr3_nt: TGCGCCAGCAGCTTGGGGTTTAACGAACAAGACTCTGGAAACACCATATATTTT

v_call: TRBV29-1
j_call: TRBJ1-2
clone_size: -
d_call: -
cdr3_aa: CSVRQAIASNYGYTF
cdr3_nt: TGCAGCGTTCGACAGGCCATCGCCTCTAACTATGGCTACACCTTC

v_call: TRBV4-1
j_call: TRBJ1-5
clone_size: -
d_call: -
cdr3_aa: CASSQGESGYQPQHF
cdr3_nt: TGCGCCAGCAGCCAAGGGGAGTCCGGGTATCAGCCCCAGCATTTT

v_call: TRBV7-9
j_call: TRBJ2-7
clone_size: -
d_call: -
cdr3_aa: CASSPTARYEQYF
cdr3_nt: TGTGCCAGCAGCCCGACTGCACGCTACGAGCAGTACTTC

v_call: TRBV5-1
j_call: TRBJ1-2
clone_size: -
d_call: TRBD1
cdr3_aa: CASSPGQGSDGYTF
cdr3_nt: TGCGCCAGCAGCCCGGGACAGGGGTCTGATGGCTACACCTTC

v_call: TRBV27
j_call: TRBJ2-7
clone_size: -
d_call: -
cdr3_aa: CASSLFPYPTYEQYF
cdr3_nt: TGTGCCAGCAGTTTATTCCCGTATCCTACCTACGAGCAGTACTTC

v_call: TRBV5-6
j_call: TRBJ2-5
clone_size: -
d_call: -
cdr3_aa: CASSLNAETQYF
cdr3_nt: TGTGCCAGCAGCTTAAATGCGGAGACCCAGTACTTC

v_call: TRBV11-2
j_call: TRBJ2-7
clone_size: -
d_call: TRBD2
cdr3_aa: CASSLVSGGKYEQYF
cdr3_nt: TGTGCCAGCAGCTTAGTAAGCGGGGGAAAATACGAGCAGTACTTC

v_call: TRBV2
j_call: TRBJ2-7
clone_size: -
d_call: -
cdr3_aa: CASIPGVLAYEQYF
cdr3_nt: TGTGCCAGCATCCCGGGGGTCCTAGCATACGAGCAGTACTTC

v_call: TRBV30
j_call: TRBJ1-3
clone_size: -
d_call: TRBD1
cdr3_aa: CAWSKTGGLIERNTIYF
cdr3_nt: TGTGCCTGGAGTAAAACAGGGGGCCTCATCGAACGAAACACCATATATTTT

v_call: TRBV7-3
j_call: TRBJ2-3
clone_size: many
d_call: TRBD2
cdr3_aa: CASSPGLPTGDTQYF
cdr3_nt: TGTGCCAGCAGCCCGGGACTACCTACCGGGGATACGCAGTATTTT

v_call: TRBV4-3
j_call: TRBJ2-5
clone_size: -
d_call: -
cdr3_aa: CASSPFAGALEETQYF
cdr3_nt: TGCGCCAGCAGCCCGTTTGCGGGGGCTCTCGAAGAGACCCAGTACTTC

v_call: TRBV5-4
j_call: TRBJ2-7
clone_size: -
d_call: TRBD1
cdr3_aa: CASSEDRVEQYF
cdr3_nt: TGTGCCAGCAGCGAAGACAGGGTCGAGCAGTACTTC

v_call: TRBV11-2
j_call: TRBJ2-2
clone_size: -
d_call: TRBD1
cdr3_aa: CASSSTGDTGELFF
cdr3_nt: TGTGCCAGCAGCTCGACAGGGGACACCGGGGAGCTGTTTTTT

v_call: TRBV14
j_call: TRBJ1-2
clone_size: -
d_call: TRBD1
cdr3_aa: CASKSTGEIDGYTF
cdr3_nt: TGTGCCAGCAAGTCTACAGGGGAAATTGATGGCTACACCTTC

v_call: TRBV3-1/TRBV3-2
j_call: TRBJ1-1
clone_size: -
d_call: TRBD1
cdr3_aa: CASSQGTGRGMNTEAFF
cdr3_nt: TGTGCCAGCAGCCAAGGGACAGGGAGAGGAATGAACACTGAAGCTTTCTTT

v_call: TRBV19
j_call: TRBJ2-2
clone_size: -
d_call: TRBD1
cdr3_aa: CASRWTGFVGELFF
cdr3_nt: TGTGCCAGTAGATGGACAGGGTTTGTCGGGGAGCTGTTTTTT

v_call: TRBV11-2
j_call: TRBJ2-3
clone_size: -
d_call: TRBD2
cdr3_aa: CASSTRGVLGAGGTDTQYF
cdr3_nt: TGTGCCAGCAGCACACGTGGGGTTTTGGGAGCGGGGGGTACAGATACGCAGTATTTT

v_call: TRBV10-3
j_call: TRBJ1-1
clone_size: -
d_call: TRBD1
cdr3_aa: CASRTGGNTEAFF
cdr3_nt: TGTGCCTCCCGGACAGGGGGGAACACTGAAGCTTTCTTT

v_call: TRBV4-1
j_call: TRBJ1-2
clone_size: -
d_call: TRBD1
cdr3_aa: CASRTDRVDYGYTF
cdr3_nt: TGCGCCAGCAGGACGGACAGGGTTGACTATGGCTACACCTTC

v_call: TRBV12-3/TRBV12-4
j_call: TRBJ2-3
clone_size: -
d_call: TRBD2
cdr3_aa: CASSLGLAGQYF
cdr3_nt: TGTGCCAGCAGTTTGGGACTAGCGGGTCAGTATTTT

v_call: TRBV6-2/TRBV6-3
j_call: TRBJ1-1
clone_size: -
d_call: -
cdr3_aa: CASSYVTANTEAFF
cdr3_nt: TGTGCCAGCAGTTACGTTACAGCCAACACTGAAGCTTTCTTT

v_call: TRBV9
j_call: TRBJ2-3
clone_size: -
d_call: TRBD1
cdr3_aa: CASSGMGDRHTDTQYF
cdr3_nt: TGTGCCAGCAGCGGGATGGGGGACAGGCACACAGATACGCAGTATTTT

v_call: TRBV19
j_call: TRBJ1-3
clone_size: -
d_call: -
cdr3_aa: CASSIVRYSGNTIYF
cdr3_nt: TGTGCCAGTAGTATAGTACGCTACTCTGGAAACACCATATATTTT

v_call: TRBV19
j_call: TRBJ1-5
clone_size: -
d_call: -
cdr3_aa: CASSIGTPYQPQHF
cdr3_nt: TGTGCCAGTAGTATCGGGACACCATATCAGCCCCAGCATTTT

v_call: TRBV7-2
j_call: TRBJ1-1
clone_size: -
d_call: TRBD1
cdr3_aa: CASSVRSRGTGDTEAFF
cdr3_nt: TGTGCCAGCAGCGTCAGGAGCCGTGGGACAGGGGACACTGAAGCTTTCTTT

v_call: TRBV30
j_call: TRBJ1-1
clone_size: -
d_call: -
cdr3_aa: CAWSVAETPLWAFF
cdr3_nt: TGTGCCTGGAGTGTAGCGGAGACCCCCCTTTGGGCTTTCTTT

v_call: TRBV10-3
j_call: TRBJ2-5
clone_size: -
d_call: -
cdr3_aa: CAISEGLGLAETQYF
cdr3_nt: TGTGCCATCAGTGAGGGGCTAGGACTTGCGGAGACCCAGTACTTC

v_call: TRBV18
j_call: TRBJ1-3
clone_size: -
d_call: -
cdr3_aa: CASSSGGGNTIYF
cdr3_nt: TGTGCCAGCTCATCCGGTGGGGGGAACACCATATATTTT

v_call: TRBV6-5
j_call: TRBJ1-1
clone_size: -
d_call: TRBD1
cdr3_aa: CASKMGQGARAEAFF
cdr3_nt: TGTGCCAGCAAGATGGGACAGGGGGCGAGGGCTGAAGCTTTCTTT

v_call: TRBV11-2
j_call: TRBJ1-2
clone_size: -
d_call: -
cdr3_aa: CASSLGGVGYTF
cdr3_nt: TGTGCCAGCAGCTTGGGGGGGGTTGGCTACACCTTC

v_call: TRBV4-2
j_call: TRBJ2-7
clone_size: -
d_call: TRBD2
cdr3_aa: CASSQASSSGGNEQYF
cdr3_nt: TGTGCCAGCAGCCAGGCCAGTTCTAGCGGGGGGAACGAGCAGTACTTC

v_call: TRBV4-1
j_call: TRBJ2-6
clone_size: -
d_call: -
cdr3_aa: CASSHFPSSGANVLTF
cdr3_nt: TGCGCCAGCAGCCATTTCCCCAGCTCTGGGGCCAACGTCCTGACTTTC

v_call: TRBV2
j_call: TRBJ2-7
clone_size: few
d_call: TRBD1
cdr3_aa: CASGRGSASSEQYF
cdr3_nt: TGTGCCAGCGGCAGGGGGTCGGCGTCTAGCGAGCAGTACTTC

v_call: TRBV24-1
j_call: TRBJ1-5
clone_size: few
d_call: -
cdr3_aa: CATSERGRNQPQHF
cdr3_nt: TGTGCCACCAGTGAGCGGGGAAGGAATCAGCCCCAGCATTTT

v_call: TRBV12-3/TRBV12-4
j_call: TRBJ1-1
clone_size: -
d_call: -
cdr3_aa: CASGGADTEAFF
cdr3_nt: TGTGCCAGCGGGGGGGCGGACACTGAAGCTTTCTTT

v_call: TRBV7-3
j_call: TRBJ1-1
clone_size: -
d_call: -
cdr3_aa: CASSYPNGLAFF
cdr3_nt: TGTGCCAGCAGCTACCCAAATGGGCTGGCTTTCTTT

v_call: TRBV29-1
j_call: TRBJ1-1
clone_size: -
d_call: TRBD1
cdr3_aa: CSGTPGQVVAFF
cdr3_nt: TGCAGCGGGACCCCGGGACAGGTAGTAGCTTTCTTT

v_call: TRBV7-8
j_call: TRBJ1-2
clone_size: -
d_call: -
cdr3_aa: CASSPGFRGYTF
cdr3_nt: TGTGCCAGCAGCCCGGGATTCCGGGGCTACACCTTC